This T cell receptor (beta chain) was found in a study of identifying expanded T cells in peripheral blood. Clones were sequenced by immunoSEQ multiplex PCR, and TCRdb holds only the in-frame ones, with some missing. Of around 120,000 clones listed, about 89% are singletons. V gave up 0 bases and J gave up 9 bases, with 9 bases separating them. This CDR3 has 13 residues. Germline CDR1 is SGHNT and CDR2 is YENEEA. This chain joins TRBV11-3 and TRBJ2-1; D unclear. The receptor was derived from a person between 18 and 75 years old in good health. The sample was blood. CDR3 residues: CASSLEHRLEQFF. The CDR3 nucleotides are TGTGCCAGCAGCTTAGAACATCGGCTTGAGCAGTTCTTC.